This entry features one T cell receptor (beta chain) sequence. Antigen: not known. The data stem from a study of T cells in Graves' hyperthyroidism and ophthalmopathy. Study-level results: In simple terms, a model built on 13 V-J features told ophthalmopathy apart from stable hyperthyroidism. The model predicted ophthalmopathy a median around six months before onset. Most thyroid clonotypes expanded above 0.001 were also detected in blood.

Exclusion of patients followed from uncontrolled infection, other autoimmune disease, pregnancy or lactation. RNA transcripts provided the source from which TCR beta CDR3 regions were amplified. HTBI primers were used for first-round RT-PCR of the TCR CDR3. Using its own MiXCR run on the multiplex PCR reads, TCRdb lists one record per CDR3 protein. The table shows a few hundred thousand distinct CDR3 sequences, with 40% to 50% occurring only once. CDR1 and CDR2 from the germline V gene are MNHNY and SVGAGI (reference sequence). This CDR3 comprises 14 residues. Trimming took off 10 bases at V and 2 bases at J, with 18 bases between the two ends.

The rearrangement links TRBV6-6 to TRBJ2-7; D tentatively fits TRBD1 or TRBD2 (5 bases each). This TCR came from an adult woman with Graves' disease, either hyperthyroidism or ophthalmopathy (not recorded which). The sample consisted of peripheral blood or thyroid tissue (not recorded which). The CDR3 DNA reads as TGTGCCACCTCCCCGGCAGGGAGAACCTACGAGCAGTACTTC. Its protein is CATSPAGRTYEQYF.